The TCR beta chain under discussion was sequenced for a study of T cells in Graves' hyperthyroidism and ophthalmopathy. Findings and caveats of the study: Among clonotypes expanded in thyroid above 0.001, most were also found in blood. A model of 13 V-J features distinguished ophthalmopathy from stable hyperthyroidism.

There are a few counts of this clonotype. What it recognizes is unknown. What was amplified from RNA transcripts were TCR beta CDR3 regions. HTBI primers were the set used in a first-round RT-PCR of the TCR CDR3. Using its own MiXCR run on the multiplex PCR reads, TCRdb lists one record per CDR3 protein. Among hundreds of thousands of distinct CDR3 sequences listed, 15% to 19% were seen once. V was pared by 10 bases and J by 3 bases, with 20 bases between. There are 15 residues in the CDR3. The clonotype was recovered from a woman in her late teens or twenties with Graves' hyperthyroidism. The sequenced sample was blood. This chain joins TRBV12-3 or TRBV12-4 and TRBJ2-3; the D gene is possibly TRBD2 (7 bases). The CDR3 is CATMGGGRTTDTQYF. The CDR3 bases are TGTGCCACCATGGGGGGGGGCCGTACTACAGATACGCAGTATTTT.